This TCR beta chain emerged from a study of blood T cell repertoires in COVID-19. Study background: The study drew acute and convalescent COVID-19 samples from the United States, Italy and Spain. Sample material is recorded as cDNA or gDNA derived from T cells, B-cell-depleted T cells, or PBMCs.

V lost 6 bases and J lost 2, with 7 bases in between. The germline V gene encodes CDR1 MNHEY and CDR2 SMNVEV (reference sequence). The CDR3 sequence is 12 residues long. Per the study methods: Researchers report that nucleated cell counts were estimated from reference gene primer amplification. The protocol was immunoSEQ multiplex PCR, while the TCRdb copy is restricted to in-frame clones and leaves out a portion. V, J and clone size are those of that table, while D and trimming were read from the DNA. The sample has fewer than 300,000 clones; around 87% are singletons. This chain joins TRBV27 and TRBJ1-2; D is uncertain. Sequencing was performed on peripheral blood. The clonotype comes from a woman in her fifties or sixties with acute or convalescent COVID-19. The CDR3 reads CASRQWNYGYTF. CDR3 coding DNA: TGTGCCAGCAGACAGTGGAACTATGGCTACACCTTC.